This is a list of T cell receptor beta chains from one sample in a study of neurological immune-mediated disorders. TCRdb reanalysed the 5' RACE reads using MiXCR and keeps one entry per CDR3 protein. Of about 30,000 distinct CDR3 sequences listed, 5.5% to 7% are singletons. The sequenced sample was CD4+ T cells from blood. The receptors derive from a woman in her forties or fifties in good health. Each CDR3 is given with its conserved first and last residue. A D gene is named only where the DNA matches it firmly. The size entry is marked missing in some rows and otherwise reads once, few, many or a size class.

clone_size	v_call	d_call	j_call	cdr3_aa	cdr3_nt
.	TRBV5-1	.	TRBJ2-3	CASSKVDSGTTDTQYF	TGCGCCAGCAGCAAGGTGGACAGTGGCACCACAGATACGCAGTATTTT
many	TRBV28	.	TRBJ2-7	CASSLGQLGDEQYF	TGTGCCAGCAGTTTAGGCCAGCTCGGGGACGAGCAGTACTTC
many	TRBV6-5	.	TRBJ1-2	CASRQPGFANNYGYTF	TGTGCCAGCCGCCAGCCCGGGTTTGCCAATAACTATGGCTACACCTTC
many	TRBV7-6	.	TRBJ2-1	CASSLGGASYNEQFF	TGTGCCAGCAGCTTAGGGGGAGCTAGTTACAATGAGCAGTTCTTC
many	TRBV7-9	.	TRBJ2-7	CASSLTSLSYEQYF	TGTGCCAGCAGCTTAACCTCTCTCTCCTACGAGCAGTACTTC
many	TRBV20-1	.	TRBJ1-3	CSARALGSGDWGNTIYF	TGCAGTGCTAGAGCCCTAGGGTCAGGGGATTGGGGAAACACCATATATTTT
few	TRBV29-1	.	TRBJ1-3	CSADSSGNTIYF	TGCAGCGCCGACAGCTCTGGAAACACCATATATTTT
many	TRBV29-1	.	TRBJ2-7	CSVDARGGLEQYF	TGCAGCGTTGACGCCAGGGGAGGTCTCGAGCAGTACTTC
many	TRBV5-1	TRBD1	TRBJ1-1	CASSQGQGGTEAFF	TGCGCCAGCAGCCAGGGACAGGGAGGGACTGAAGCTTTCTTT
many	TRBV5-1	.	TRBJ2-1	CASSAGNGDEQFF	TGCGCCAGCAGCGCGGGAAACGGGGATGAGCAGTTCTTC
many	TRBV6-2/TRBV6-3	.	TRBJ1-1	CASRRAATEAFF	TGTGCCAGCAGGCGGGCGGCCACTGAAGCTTTCTTT
.	TRBV28	.	TRBJ2-1	CASSSITRQQISSYNEQFF	TGTGCCAGCAGTTCCATTACCCGACAGCAAATTTCTTCCTACAATGAGCAGTTCTTC
many	TRBV20-1	.	TRBJ2-3	CSARPSRLRGSDTQYF	TGCAGTGCTAGACCAAGCCGGCTGAGGGGATCAGATACGCAGTATTTT
many	TRBV3-1	.	TRBJ1-5	CASSPQGATQPQHF	TGTGCCAGCAGCCCCCAGGGCGCTACTCAGCCCCAGCATTTT
.	TRBV12-3/TRBV12-4	TRBD2	TRBJ2-5	CASSTTSGKETQYF	TGTGCCAGCAGTACCACTAGCGGGAAAGAGACCCAGTACTTC
many	TRBV3-1	.	TRBJ1-4	CASSQGRKVNEKLFF	TGTGCCAGCAGCCAGGGCCGAAAAGTTAATGAAAAACTGTTTTTT
many	TRBV27	TRBD1	TRBJ2-7	CASSLGVGQVSYEQYF	TGTGCCAGCAGTTTAGGGGTAGGACAGGTCTCCTACGAGCAGTACTTC
many	TRBV5-1	.	TRBJ1-6	CASSLAQGNNSPLHF	TGCGCCAGCAGCTTGGCACAGGGCAATAATTCACCCCTCCACTTT